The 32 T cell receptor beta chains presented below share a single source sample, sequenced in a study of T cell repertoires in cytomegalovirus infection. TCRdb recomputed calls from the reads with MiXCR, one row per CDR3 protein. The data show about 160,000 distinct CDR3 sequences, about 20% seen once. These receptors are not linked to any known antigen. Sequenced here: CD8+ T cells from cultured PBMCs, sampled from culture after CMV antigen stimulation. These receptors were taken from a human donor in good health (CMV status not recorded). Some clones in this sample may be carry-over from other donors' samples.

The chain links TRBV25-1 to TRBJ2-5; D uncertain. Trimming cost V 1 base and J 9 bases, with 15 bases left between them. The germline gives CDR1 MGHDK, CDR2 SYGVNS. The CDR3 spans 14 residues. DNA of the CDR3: TGTGCCAGCAGTGAATTTGCGGAGCTTGTGGCCCAGTACTTC. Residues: CASSEFAELVAQYF.

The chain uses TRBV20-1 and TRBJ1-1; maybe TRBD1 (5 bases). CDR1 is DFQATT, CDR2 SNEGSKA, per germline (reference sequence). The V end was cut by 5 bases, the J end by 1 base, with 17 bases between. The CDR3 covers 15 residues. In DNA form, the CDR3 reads TGCAGTGCTGACCTTTGGGGGGAAGCGAACACTGAAGCTTTCTTT. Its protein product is CSADLWGEANTEAFF.

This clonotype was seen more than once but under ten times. CDR3 DNA: TGTGCCAGCAGCTTAGAAGGCCCCCACCGGGAGCAGTTCTTC. It encodes CASSLEGPHREQFF. This rearrangement joins TRBV7-8 to TRBJ2-1; D uncertain. Germline CDR1 is SGHVS and CDR2 is FQNEAQ. V gave up 1 base and J gave up 10 bases, with 14 bases separating them. The CDR3 is 14 amino acids.

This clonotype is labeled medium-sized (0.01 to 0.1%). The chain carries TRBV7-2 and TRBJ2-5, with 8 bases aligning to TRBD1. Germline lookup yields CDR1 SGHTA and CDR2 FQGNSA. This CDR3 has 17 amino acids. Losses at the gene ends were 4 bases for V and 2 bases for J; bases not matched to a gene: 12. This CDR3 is CASSSGYRGWEQETQYF. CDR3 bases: TGTGCCAGCAGCTCGGGTTACAGGGGGTGGGAACAAGAGACCCAGTACTTC.

CDR3 in DNA: TGTGCCAGCAGTTTAGGAATACAGGGTTCTGCCTACAATGAGCAGTTCTTC. The encoded protein is CASSLGIQGSAYNEQFF. The chain employs TRBV12-3 or TRBV12-4 and TRBJ2-1; weak D call: TRBD1 (6 bases). This CDR3 is built from 17 residues. V lost 1 base and J 2 bases, leaving 15 bases between the germline ends.

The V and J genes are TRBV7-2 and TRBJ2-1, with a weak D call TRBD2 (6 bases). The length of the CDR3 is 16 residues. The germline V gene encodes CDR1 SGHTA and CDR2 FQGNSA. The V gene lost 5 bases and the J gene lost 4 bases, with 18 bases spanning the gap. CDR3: CASSLDMGGDYNEQFF. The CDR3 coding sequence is TGTGCCAGCAGCCTAGATATGGGCGGGGATTACAATGAGCAGTTCTTC.

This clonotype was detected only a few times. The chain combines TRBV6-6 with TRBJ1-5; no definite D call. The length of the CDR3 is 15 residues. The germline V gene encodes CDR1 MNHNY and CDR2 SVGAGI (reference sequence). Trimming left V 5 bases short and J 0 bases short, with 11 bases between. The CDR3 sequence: CASSPPGRSNQPQHF. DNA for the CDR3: TGTGCCAGCAGTCCCCCTGGGCGTAGCAATCAGCCCCAGCATTTT.

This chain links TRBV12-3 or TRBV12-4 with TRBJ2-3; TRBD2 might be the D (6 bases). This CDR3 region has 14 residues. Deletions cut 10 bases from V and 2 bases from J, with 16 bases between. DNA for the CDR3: TGTGCCAACGAGCCGGGACTCCTCACAGATACGCAGTATTTT. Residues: CANEPGLLTDTQYF.

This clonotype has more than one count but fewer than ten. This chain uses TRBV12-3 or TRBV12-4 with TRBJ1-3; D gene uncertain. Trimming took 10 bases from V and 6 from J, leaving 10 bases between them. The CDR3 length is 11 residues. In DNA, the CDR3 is TGTGCCAAGTCGTGGGAAAACACCATATATTTT. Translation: CAKSWENTIYF.

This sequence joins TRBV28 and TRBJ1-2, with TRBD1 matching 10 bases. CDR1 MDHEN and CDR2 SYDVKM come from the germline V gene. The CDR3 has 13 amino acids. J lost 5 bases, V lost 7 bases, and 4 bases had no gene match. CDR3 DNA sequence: TGTGCCAGCACTTTGGACAGGGGGTATGGCTACACCTTC. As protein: CASTLDRGYGYTF.

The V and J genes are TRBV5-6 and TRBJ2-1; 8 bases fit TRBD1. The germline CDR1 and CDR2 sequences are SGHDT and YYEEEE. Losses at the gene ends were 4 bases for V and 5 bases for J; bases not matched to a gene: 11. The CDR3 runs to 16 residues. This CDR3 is CASSPEDRGANNEQFF. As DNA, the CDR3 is TGTGCCAGCAGCCCGGAAGACAGGGGCGCGAACAATGAGCAGTTCTTC.

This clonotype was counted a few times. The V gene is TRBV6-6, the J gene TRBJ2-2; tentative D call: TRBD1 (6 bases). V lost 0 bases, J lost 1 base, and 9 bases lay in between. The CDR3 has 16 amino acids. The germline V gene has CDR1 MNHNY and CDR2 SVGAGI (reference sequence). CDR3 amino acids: CASSYSRQENTGELFF. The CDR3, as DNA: TGTGCCAGCAGTTACTCGCGACAGGAGAACACCGGGGAGCTGTTTTTT.

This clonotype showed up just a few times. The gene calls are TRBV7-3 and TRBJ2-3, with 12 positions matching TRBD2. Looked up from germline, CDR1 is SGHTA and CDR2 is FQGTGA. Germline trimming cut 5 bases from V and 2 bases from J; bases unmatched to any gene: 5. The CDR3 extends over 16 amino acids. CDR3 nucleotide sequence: TGTGCCAGCAGCGAGACTAGCGGGAGACCCACAGATACGCAGTATTTT. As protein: CASSETSGRPTDTQYF.

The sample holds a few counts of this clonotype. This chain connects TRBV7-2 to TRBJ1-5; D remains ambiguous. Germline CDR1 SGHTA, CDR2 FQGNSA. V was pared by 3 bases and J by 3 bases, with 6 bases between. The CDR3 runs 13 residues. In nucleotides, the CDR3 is TGTGCCAGCAGCTTGACAACCAATCAGCCCCAGCATTTT. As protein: CASSLTTNQPQHF.

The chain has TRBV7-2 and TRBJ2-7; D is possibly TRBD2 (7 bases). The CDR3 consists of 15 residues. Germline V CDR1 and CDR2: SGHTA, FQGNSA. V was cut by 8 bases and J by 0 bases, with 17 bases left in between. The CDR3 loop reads CASLPSGGPSYEQYF. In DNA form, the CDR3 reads TGTGCCAGCCTCCCTTCGGGGGGCCCCTCCTACGAGCAGTACTTC.

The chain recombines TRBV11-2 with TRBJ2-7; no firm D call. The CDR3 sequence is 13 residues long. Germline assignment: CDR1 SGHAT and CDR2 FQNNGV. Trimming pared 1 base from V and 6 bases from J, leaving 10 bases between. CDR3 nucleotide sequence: TGTGCCAGCAGCTTAGCCCCGACGGGCGAGCAGTACTTC. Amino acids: CASSLAPTGEQYF. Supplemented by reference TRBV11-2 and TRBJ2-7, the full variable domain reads EAGVAQSPRYKIIEKRQSVAFWCNPISGHATLYWYQQILGQGPKLLIQFQNNGVVDDSQLPKDRFSAERLKGVDSTLKIQPAKLEDSAVYLCASSLAPTGEQYFGPGTRLTVT.

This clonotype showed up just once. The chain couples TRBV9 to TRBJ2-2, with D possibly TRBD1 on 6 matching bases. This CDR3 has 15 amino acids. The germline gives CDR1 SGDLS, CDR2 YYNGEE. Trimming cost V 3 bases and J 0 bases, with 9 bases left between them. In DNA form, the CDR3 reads TGTGCCAGCAGCGGAGGACAGACGAACACCGGGGAGCTGTTTTTT. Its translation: CASSGGQTNTGELFF.

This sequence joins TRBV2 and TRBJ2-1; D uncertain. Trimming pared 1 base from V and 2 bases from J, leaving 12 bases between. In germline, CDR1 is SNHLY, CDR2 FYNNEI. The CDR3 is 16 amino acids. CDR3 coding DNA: TGTGCCAGCAGTGAAGAGCAGAGGTTGGCCTACAATGAGCAGTTCTTC. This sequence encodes CASSEEQRLAYNEQFF.

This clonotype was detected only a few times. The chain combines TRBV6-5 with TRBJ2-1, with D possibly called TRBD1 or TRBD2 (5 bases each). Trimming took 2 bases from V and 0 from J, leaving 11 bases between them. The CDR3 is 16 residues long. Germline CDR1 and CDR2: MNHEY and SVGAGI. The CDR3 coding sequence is TGTGCCAGCAGTTACGAGGGGACGAGCTCCTACAATGAGCAGTTCTTC. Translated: CASSYEGTSSYNEQFF.

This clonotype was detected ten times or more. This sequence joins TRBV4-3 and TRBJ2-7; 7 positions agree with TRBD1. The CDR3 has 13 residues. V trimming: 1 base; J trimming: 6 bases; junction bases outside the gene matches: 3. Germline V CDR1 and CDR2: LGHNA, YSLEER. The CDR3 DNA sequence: TGCGCCAGCAGCCAAGGAAGGGGGCGCGAGCAGTACTTC. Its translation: CASSQGRGREQYF.

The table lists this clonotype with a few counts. CDR3 bases: TGTGCCAGCAGCCAAGATAAATACAGGGGATGGCGCGAGCAGTACTTC. Encoded protein: CASSQDKYRGWREQYF. The chain joins TRBV4-2 to TRBJ2-7, with 7 bases that match TRBD1. Germline-derived CDR1 and CDR2 are LGHNA and YNFKEQ. Trimming removed 0 bases from V and 6 bases from J; junction bases left unmatched: 11. The CDR3 has 16 amino acids.

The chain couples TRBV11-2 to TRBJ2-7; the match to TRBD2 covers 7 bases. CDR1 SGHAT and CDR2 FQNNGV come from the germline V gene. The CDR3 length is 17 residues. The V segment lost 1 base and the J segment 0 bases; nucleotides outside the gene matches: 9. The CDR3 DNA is TGTGCCAGCAGCTTAGTTCTGGGGACTACAATCTCCTACGAGCAGTACTTC. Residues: CASSLVLGTTISYEQYF.

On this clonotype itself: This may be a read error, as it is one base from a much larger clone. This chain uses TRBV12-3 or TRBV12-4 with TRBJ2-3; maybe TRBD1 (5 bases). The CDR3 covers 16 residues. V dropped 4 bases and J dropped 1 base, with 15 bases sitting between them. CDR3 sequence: CASSSFRENGTDTQYF. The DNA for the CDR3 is TGTGCCAGCAGTTCTTTCAGGGAAAATGGCACAGATACGCAGTATTTT.

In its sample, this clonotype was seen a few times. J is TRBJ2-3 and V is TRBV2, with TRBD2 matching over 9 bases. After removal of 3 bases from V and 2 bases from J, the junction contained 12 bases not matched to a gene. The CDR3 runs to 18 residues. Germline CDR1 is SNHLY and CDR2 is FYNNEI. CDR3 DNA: TGTGCCAGCAGTGAGCTGACGGCCGGGACTAGCTCCACAGATACGCAGTATTTT. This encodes CASSELTAGTSSTDTQYF.

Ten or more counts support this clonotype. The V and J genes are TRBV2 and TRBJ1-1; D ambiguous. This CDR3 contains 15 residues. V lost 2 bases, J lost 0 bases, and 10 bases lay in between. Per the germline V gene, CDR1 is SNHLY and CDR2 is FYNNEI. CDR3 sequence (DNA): TGTGCCAGCAGTGAATCGGGCACCTTGAACACTGAAGCTTTCTTT. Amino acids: CASSESGTLNTEAFF.

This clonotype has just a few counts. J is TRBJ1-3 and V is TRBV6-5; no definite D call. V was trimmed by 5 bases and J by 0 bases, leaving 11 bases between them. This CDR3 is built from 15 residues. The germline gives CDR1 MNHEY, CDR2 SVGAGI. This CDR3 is CASSLRPYSGNTIYF. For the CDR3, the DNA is TGTGCCAGCAGTCTCAGGCCATACTCTGGAAACACCATATATTTT.

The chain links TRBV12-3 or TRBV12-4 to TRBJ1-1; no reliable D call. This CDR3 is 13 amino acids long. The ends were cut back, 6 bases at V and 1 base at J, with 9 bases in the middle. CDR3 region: CASRLRENTEAFF. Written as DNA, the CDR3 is TGTGCCAGCAGGCTAAGGGAGAACACTGAAGCTTTCTTT.

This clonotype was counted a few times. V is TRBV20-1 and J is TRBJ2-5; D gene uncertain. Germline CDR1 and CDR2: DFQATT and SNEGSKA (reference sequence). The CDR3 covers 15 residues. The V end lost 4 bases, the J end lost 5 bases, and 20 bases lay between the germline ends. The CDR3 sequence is CSAKRQSGDAETQYF. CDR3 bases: TGCAGTGCTAAAAGGCAGTCGGGTGATGCGGAGACCCAGTACTTC.

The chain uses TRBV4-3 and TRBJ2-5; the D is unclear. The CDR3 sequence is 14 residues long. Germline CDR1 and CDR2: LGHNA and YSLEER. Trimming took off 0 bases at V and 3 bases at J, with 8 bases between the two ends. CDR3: CASSQDGLEETQYF. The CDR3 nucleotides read TGCGCCAGCAGCCAAGATGGCCTAGAAGAGACCCAGTACTTC.

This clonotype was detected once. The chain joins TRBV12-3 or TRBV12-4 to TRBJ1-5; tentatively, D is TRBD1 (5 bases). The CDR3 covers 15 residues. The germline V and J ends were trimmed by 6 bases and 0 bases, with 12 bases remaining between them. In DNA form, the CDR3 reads TGTGCCAGCAGCAACGACAGAGATAGCAATCAGCCCCAGCATTTT. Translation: CASSNDRDSNQPQHF.

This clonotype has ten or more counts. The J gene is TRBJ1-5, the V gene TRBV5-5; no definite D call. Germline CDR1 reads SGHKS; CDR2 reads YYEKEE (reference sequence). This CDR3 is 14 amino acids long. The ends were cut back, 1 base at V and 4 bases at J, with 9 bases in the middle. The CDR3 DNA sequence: TGTGCCAGCAGCTTGAGGGCAGATAATCAGCCCCAGCATTTT. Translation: CASSLRADNQPQHF.

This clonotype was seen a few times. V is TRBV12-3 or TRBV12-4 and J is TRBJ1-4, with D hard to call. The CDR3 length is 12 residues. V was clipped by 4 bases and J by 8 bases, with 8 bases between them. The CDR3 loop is CASSSENEKLFF. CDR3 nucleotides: TGTGCCAGCAGTTCCGAAAACGAAAAACTGTTTTTT.